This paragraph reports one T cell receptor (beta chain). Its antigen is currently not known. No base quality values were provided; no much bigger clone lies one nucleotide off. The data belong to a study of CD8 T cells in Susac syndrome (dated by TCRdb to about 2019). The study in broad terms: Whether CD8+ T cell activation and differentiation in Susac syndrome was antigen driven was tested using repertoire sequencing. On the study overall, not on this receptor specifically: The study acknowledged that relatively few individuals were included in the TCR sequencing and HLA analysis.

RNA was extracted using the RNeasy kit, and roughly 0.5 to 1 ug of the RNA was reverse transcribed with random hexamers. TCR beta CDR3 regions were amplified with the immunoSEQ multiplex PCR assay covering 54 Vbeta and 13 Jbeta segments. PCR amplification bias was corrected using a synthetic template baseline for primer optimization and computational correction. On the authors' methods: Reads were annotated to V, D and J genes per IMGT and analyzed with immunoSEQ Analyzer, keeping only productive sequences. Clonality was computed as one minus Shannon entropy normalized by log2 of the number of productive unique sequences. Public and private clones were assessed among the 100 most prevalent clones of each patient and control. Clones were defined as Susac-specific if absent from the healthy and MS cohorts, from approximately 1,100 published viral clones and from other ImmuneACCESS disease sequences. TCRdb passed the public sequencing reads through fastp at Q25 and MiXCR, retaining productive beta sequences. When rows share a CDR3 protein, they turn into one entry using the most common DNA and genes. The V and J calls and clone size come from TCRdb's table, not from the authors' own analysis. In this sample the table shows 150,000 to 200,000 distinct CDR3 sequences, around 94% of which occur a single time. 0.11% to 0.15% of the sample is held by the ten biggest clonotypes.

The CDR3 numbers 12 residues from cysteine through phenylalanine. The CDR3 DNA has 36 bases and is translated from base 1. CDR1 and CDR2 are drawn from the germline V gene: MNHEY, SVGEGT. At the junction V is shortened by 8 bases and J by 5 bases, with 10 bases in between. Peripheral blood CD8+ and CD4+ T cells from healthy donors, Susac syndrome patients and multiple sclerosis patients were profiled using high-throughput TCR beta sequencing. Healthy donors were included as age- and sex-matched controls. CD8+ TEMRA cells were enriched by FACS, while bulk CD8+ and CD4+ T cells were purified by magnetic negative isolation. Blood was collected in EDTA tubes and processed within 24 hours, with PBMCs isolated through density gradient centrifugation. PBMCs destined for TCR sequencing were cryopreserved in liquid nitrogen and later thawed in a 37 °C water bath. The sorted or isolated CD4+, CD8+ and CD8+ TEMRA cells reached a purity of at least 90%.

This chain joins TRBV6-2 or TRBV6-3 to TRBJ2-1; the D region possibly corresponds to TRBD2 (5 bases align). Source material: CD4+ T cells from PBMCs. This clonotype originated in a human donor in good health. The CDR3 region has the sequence CASAPRDNEQFF. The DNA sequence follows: TGTGCCAGCGCCCCGAGGGACAATGAGCAGTTCTTC.